The 25 T cell receptor beta chains below were found in one sample sequenced in a study of blood T cell repertoires in COVID-19. Measured with immunoSEQ multiplex PCR; TCRdb has only the in-frame clones, and not every one. This table has 200,000 to 300,000 clones, about nine tenths appearing once. The sequenced sample was peripheral blood. All receptors derive from a young woman with COVID-19, enrolled during active disease.

The chain employs TRBV2 and TRBJ2-5; 9 positions agree with TRBD1. This CDR3 has 15 residues. V lost 6 bases to trimming and J lost 4 bases; unmatched junction nucleotides: 9. The germline V gene has CDR1 SNHLY and CDR2 FYNNEI. The CDR3 is CASSQTGTGLETQYF. CDR3 in DNA: TGTGCCAGCAGCCAAACCGGGACAGGGTTAGAGACCCAGTACTTC.

The chain's CDR3 is CATSEKDTYQETQYF. Written as DNA, the CDR3 is TGTGCCACCAGTGAAAAGGACACCTACCAAGAGACCCAGTACTTC. This sequence joins TRBV24-1 and TRBJ2-5; tentatively, D is TRBD1 (5 bases). The CDR3 has 15 residues. V dropped 4 bases and J dropped 0 bases, with 11 bases sitting between them. CDR1 and CDR2 from the germline V gene are KGHDR and SFDVKD.

The V gene is TRBV29-1, the J gene TRBJ2-5; D is possibly TRBD2 (6 bases). The germline V and J ends were trimmed by 6 bases and 7 bases, with 27 bases remaining between them. This CDR3 contains 16 residues. Germline CDR1 SQVTM, CDR2 ANQGSEA. The CDR3, as DNA: TGCAGCGTCGAAAAGGTCGGCAACAAGGGACTCGGGACCCAGTACTTC. Protein sequence: CSVEKVGNKGLGTQYF.

This rearrangement joins TRBV4-1 to TRBJ2-1, with D maybe TRBD2 (6 bases). This CDR3 has 17 residues. Germline values: CDR1 MGHRA, CDR2 YSYEKL. Trimming took off 4 bases at V and 8 bases at J, with 24 bases between the two ends. The CDR3 is CASSPIMRGGFGDEQFF. In DNA form, the CDR3 reads TGCGCCAGCAGCCCGATCATGCGGGGCGGCTTTGGTGATGAGCAGTTCTTC.

This chain links TRBV6-5 with TRBJ2-3, with 8 bases lining up with TRBD2. Germline CDR1 is MNHEY and CDR2 is SVGAGI. The CDR3 sequence is 13 residues long. V shed 8 bases and J 1 base; nucleotides not matched to a gene: 2. The CDR3 nucleotides are TGTGCCAGCGGGACTAGGGGCACAGATACGCAGTATTTT. Protein sequence: CASGTRGTDTQYF.

The gene calls are TRBV5-6 and TRBJ2-3; TRBD2 agrees at 9 bases. Germline V lookup: CDR1 SGHDT, CDR2 YYEEEE. J was trimmed by 4 bases and V by 2 bases; bases with no gene match: 5. There are 15 residues in the CDR3. In DNA form, the CDR3 reads TGTGCCAGCAGCTTTCGAGCGGGGGGCTCAGATACGCAGTATTTT. Residues: CASSFRAGGSDTQYF.

The chain links TRBV24-1 to TRBJ1-2; D may be TRBD1 (6 bases). Germline CDR1 reads KGHDR; CDR2 reads SFDVKD. The CDR3 totals 16 residues. Deletions cut 3 bases from V and 4 bases from J, with 17 bases between. The CDR3 spells CATSDTAQGGIYGYTF. As DNA, the CDR3 is TGTGCCACCAGTGATACGGCACAGGGAGGGATCTATGGCTACACCTTC.

The chain combines TRBV5-1 with TRBJ2-3, with 10 bases that match TRBD2. CDR1 is SGHRS and CDR2 is YFSETQ in the germline V gene. V lost 4 bases and J lost 4; bases outside the gene matches: 9. CDR3 size: 16 residues. Written as DNA, the CDR3 is TGCGCCAGCAGCGCCTCGAGCGGGAGGGCCGCAGATACGCAGTATTTT. Its translation is CASSASSGRAADTQYF.

V and J are TRBV27 and TRBJ1-2; D not resolved. This CDR3 contains 15 residues. The V gene's germline CDR1 is MNHEY and CDR2 SMNVEV (reference sequence). V was trimmed by 6 bases and J by 4 bases, leaving 18 bases between them. The CDR3 protein is CASRVEASLPYGYTF. The CDR3 region has the DNA TGTGCCAGCAGGGTCGAGGCCTCGCTCCCCTATGGCTACACCTTC.

The CDR3 is CASSPGTSGPSYNEQFF. Written as DNA, the CDR3 is TGTGCCAGCAGTCCAGGGACTAGCGGACCTTCCTACAATGAGCAGTTCTTC. The chain recombines TRBV7-9 with TRBJ2-1; 11 bases are shared with TRBD2. CDR3 length: 17 residues. J was trimmed by 1 base and V by 6 bases; bases with no gene match: 8. Germline values: CDR1 SEHNR, CDR2 FQNEAQ (reference sequence).

This clone was detected only once. The rearrangement links TRBV4-3 to TRBJ2-5; a weak D match, TRBD1 (6 bases). Germline CDR1 is LGHNA and CDR2 is YSLEER. Trimming removed 2 bases at V and 5 bases at J, with 15 bases between. The CDR3 is made up of 15 amino acids. CDR3 protein: CASSQSRGWGETQYF. The CDR3 DNA is TGCGCCAGCAGCCAAAGCAGGGGATGGGGGGAGACCCAGTACTTC.

The chain uses TRBV18 and TRBJ2-7, with 8 nucleotides matching TRBD1. CDR3 length: 15 residues. Trimming removed 2 bases from V and 0 bases from J; junction bases left unmatched: 3. CDR1 KGHSH and CDR2 LQKENI come from the germline V gene. This CDR3 is CASSPRQGASYEQYF. The CDR3 DNA follows: TGTGCCAGCTCACCAAGGCAGGGGGCCTCCTACGAGCAGTACTTC.

V usage is TRBV29-1 and J usage is TRBJ1-1; D is possibly TRBD1 (5 bases). The CDR3 runs 14 residues. Trimming removed 3 bases from V and 7 bases from J, with 18 bases in between. CDR1 is SQVTM, CDR2 ANQGSEA, per germline. CDR3 sequence: CSVDIRGEGGEAFF. The CDR3 nucleotides are TGCAGCGTTGACATTCGGGGGGAGGGTGGTGAAGCTTTCTTT.

This clone was detected only once. The chain links TRBV4-3 to TRBJ1-2; D is uncertain. V was cut by 1 base and J by 7 bases, with 13 bases left in between. This CDR3 has 14 amino acids. Germline CDR1 LGHNA, CDR2 YSLEER. The CDR3 sequence: CASSQGRGVTGYTF. CDR3 nucleotide sequence: TGCGCCAGCAGCCAAGGTCGCGGGGTGACTGGCTACACCTTC.

Only a few counts were recorded for this clone. This rearrangement joins TRBV30 to TRBJ2-1, with 9 bases lining up with TRBD2. Germline V lookup: CDR1 GTSNPN, CDR2 SVGIG (reference sequence). The V gene end was trimmed by 5 bases and the J gene end by 7 bases; junction bases not matched to a gene: 15. CDR3 length equals 16 residues. The CDR3 nucleotides are TGTGCCTGGGGATCGCCGACGGCGGGAGGGGCTAATGAGCAGTTCTTC. Its protein product is CAWGSPTAGGANEQFF. The variable domain in full, completed from reference TRBV30 and TRBJ2-1, reads SQTIHQWPATLVQPVGSPLSLECTVEGTSNPNLYWYRQAAGRGLQLLFYSVGIGQISSEVPQNLSASRPQDRQFILSSKKLLLSDSGFYLCAWGSPTAGGANEQFFGPGTRLTVL.

The CDR3 nucleotides read TGTGCCAGTAGTAAAAACAGGGTGGAGACCCAGTACTTC. Protein product: CASSKNRVETQYF. The J gene is TRBJ2-5, the V gene TRBV19, with D tentatively TRBD1 (6 bases). From germline, CDR1 is LNHDA and CDR2 SQIVND (reference sequence). This CDR3 spans 13 amino acids. Between the trimmed V and J ends, which lost 4 bases and 5 bases, there was a span of 11 bases. Filled out from reference TRBV19 and TRBJ2-5, the complete variable domain reads DGGITQSPKYLFRKEGQNVTLSCEQNLNHDAMYWYRQDPGQGLRLIYYSQIVNDFQKGDIAEGYSVSREKKESFPLTVTSAQKNPTAFYLCASSKNRVETQYFGPGTRLLVL.

V and J are TRBV2 and TRBJ1-1; no firm D call. In germline, CDR1 is SNHLY, CDR2 FYNNEI. V lost 4 bases to trimming and J lost 4 bases, with 13 bases between them. The CDR3 has 14 amino acids. The DNA of the CDR3 is TGTGCCAGCAGTGCAGAGGGTCCGAGCACTGAAGCTTTCTTT. Protein: CASSAEGPSTEAFF.

The table lists this clone with a count of one. The V gene is TRBV6-2 or TRBV6-3, the J gene TRBJ2-2, with D possibly TRBD2 on 6 matching bases. Between the trimmed V and J ends, which lost 5 bases and 6 bases, there was a span of 19 bases. Germline V gene sequence: CDR1 MNHEY, CDR2 SVGEGT. The CDR3 runs 16 residues. The CDR3 DNA is TGTGCCAGCAGTCCCTCCGGAAGCGGAGGGGCCGGGGAGCTGTTTTTT. Its translation is CASSPSGSGGAGELFF.

In DNA form, the CDR3 reads TGTGCCAGCAGGTCCTGGACTAGTACGGGCGAGCAGTACGTC. As protein: CASRSWTSTGEQYV. This chain joins TRBV6-7 and TRBJ2-7, with 7 bases aligning to TRBD2. TRBV6-7 qualifies as an ORF whose function is uncertain. Trimming cost V 6 bases and J 6 bases; bases outside gene matches: 11. The CDR3 is 14 amino acids.

The chain joins TRBV19 to TRBJ2-5; tentative D call: TRBD1 (5 bases). V dropped 8 bases and J dropped 2 bases, with 12 bases sitting between them. The CDR3 has 13 amino acids. CDR1 is LNHDA, CDR2 SQIVND, per germline (reference sequence). The CDR3 region has the DNA TGTGCCAGTGGGTCCACAGGACAAGAGACCCAGTACTTC. The encoded protein is CASGSTGQETQYF.

The J gene is TRBJ2-5, the V gene TRBV10-2; 10 bases are a match to TRBD2. V dropped 9 bases and J dropped 3; count of bases not matched to a gene: 13. The CDR3 sequence is 16 residues long. Germline CDR1 reads WSHSY; CDR2 reads SAAADI. DNA of the CDR3: TGCGCCAGTAGGGTGGAGGGGACTAGCGCTGAAGAGACCCAGTACTTC. Protein: CASRVEGTSAEETQYF.

The chain combines TRBV6-1 with TRBJ1-3; D is undetermined. The ends were cut back, 1 base at V and 0 bases at J, with 7 bases in the middle. CDR3 length equals 15 residues. The germline CDR1 and CDR2 sequences are MNHNS and SASEGT. CDR3 nucleotides: TGTGCCAGCAGTGAAGTTTCGGGCTCTGGAAACACCATATATTTT. It encodes CASSEVSGSGNTIYF.

V is TRBV30 and J is TRBJ2-1; 8 bases are a match to TRBD2. Losses at the gene ends were 4 bases for V and 4 bases for J; bases not matched to a gene: 12. This CDR3 is 16 amino acids long. CDR1 and CDR2 from the germline V gene are GTSNPN and SVGIG (reference sequence). Written as DNA, the CDR3 is TGTGCCTGGATAGCCAGAACTAGCGGATATTACAATGAGCAGTTCTTC. Translated: CAWIARTSGYYNEQFF. Drawing the rest from reference TRBV30 and TRBJ2-1, the complete variable domain is SQTIHQWPATLVQPVGSPLSLECTVEGTSNPNLYWYRQAAGRGLQLLFYSVGIGQISSEVPQNLSASRPQDRQFILSSKKLLLSDSGFYLCAWIARTSGYYNEQFFGPGTRLTVL.

The chain combines TRBV27 with TRBJ1-1; D might be TRBD1 (6 bases). V was pared by 10 bases and J by 0 bases, with 18 bases between. Germline lookup yields CDR1 MNHEY and CDR2 SMNVEV (reference sequence). The CDR3 has 15 amino acids. CDR3 amino acids: CATDWGQGMNTEAFF. The CDR3 nucleotides are TGTGCCACCGATTGGGGCCAGGGGATGAACACTGAAGCTTTCTTT.

This clone showed up just once. The chain employs TRBV4-1 and TRBJ2-2; 7 bases agree with TRBD1. This CDR3 is 16 amino acids long. CDR1 and CDR2 from the germline V gene are MGHRA and YSYEKL. Trimming removed 4 bases from V and 4 bases from J; junction bases left unmatched: 9. As DNA, the CDR3 is TGCGCCAGCAGCCGAGTGATCCACAGGGGCACCGGGGAGCTGTTTTTT. Protein sequence: CASSRVIHRGTGELFF.